This TCR beta chain stems from a study of T-cell memory formation after mild COVID-19. V lost 4 bases to trimming and J lost 0 bases, with 13 bases between them. The germline V gene has CDR1 SGHRS and CDR2 YFSETQ. The length of the CDR3 is 15 residues. cDNA libraries for TCR alpha and TCR beta, carrying sample barcodes and UMIs, came from 5'RACE with constant-segment primers. TCRdb fed the 5' RACE reads into MiXCR, producing one record per CDR3 protein. Among under 450,000 distinct CDR3 sequences listed, around 20% were seen once. The TCR originated in a man aged 18 to 29 who had mild COVID-19 (a few samples of this study predate the infection). Cell type and time point are not known. Sequencing was done on a sample of PBMCs or a T cell subset sorted from them (not recorded which). The chain combines TRBV5-1 with TRBJ2-5; D unresolved. DNA of the CDR3: TGCGCCAGCAGCCCTAAGGCCTTACACCAAGAGACCCAGTACTTC. Protein sequence: CASSPKALHQETQYF.